This T cell receptor beta chain was captured in a study of blood T cell repertoires in COVID-19. The germline V gene has CDR1 SGHRS and CDR2 YFSETQ. V lost 5 bases to trimming and J lost 4 bases; unmatched junction nucleotides: 11. The CDR3 extends over 15 amino acids. Authors' analysis steps: Scientists estimated how many nucleated cells there were by amplifying reference gene primers. The method was immunoSEQ multiplex PCR; TCRdb's version includes in-frame clones alone and lacks a portion of them. V and J calls and clone size are copied from that table; D and trimming were computed from the DNA. Among around 180,000 clones listed, over 75% were seen once.

Sequencing input: peripheral blood. The clonotype comes from a man between 35 and 55 years old with active or convalescent COVID-19. The chain carries TRBV5-1 and TRBJ2-7; 8 bases line up with TRBD1. The CDR3 nucleotides read TGCGCCAGCAGTTCGTCCAGGGGGCCTTCGTACGAGCAGTACTTC. Amino acid sequence: CASSSSRGPSYEQYF.